Below, 16 T cell receptor beta chains from the same sample are listed, as sequenced in a study of cytomegalovirus exposure and HLA in healthy donors (dated by TCRdb to about 2017). Libraries came from the immunoSEQ multiplex PCR assay. This is the immuneACCESS table as TCRdb keeps it, with only in-frame sequences that have V and J called. A part of the clones is gone; compared with another copy, unresolved V genes explain less than half, and the rest is unexplained. The sample table holds roughly 200,000 clones, of which about 81% were seen once. 0.95% to 1.5% of the sample belongs to the ten largest clones. Sequencing input: PBMCs. The receptors stem from a woman aged 25 to 39 in good health and CMV-seronegative.

The gene calls are TRBV27 and TRBJ1-2; 9 nucleotides line up with TRBD1. The length of the CDR3 is 14 residues. Germline assignment: CDR1 MNHEY and CDR2 SMNVEV (reference sequence). Germline trimming cut 8 bases from V and 4 bases from J; bases unmatched to any gene: 8. CDR3 sequence: CASRGTGTAYGYTF. The CDR3 DNA is TGTGCCAGCCGTGGGACAGGGACTGCCTATGGCTACACCTTC.

This clone was counted only a few times. The rearrangement uses TRBV28 and TRBJ1-6, with 9 nucleotides matching TRBD1. The CDR3 is 16 residues long. Trimming removed 6 bases from V and 4 bases from J; junction bases left unmatched: 7. CDR1 is MDHEN, CDR2 SYDVKM, per germline. The CDR3: CASRIQGAVYNSPLHF. CDR3 DNA: TGTGCCAGCAGGATACAGGGGGCAGTGTATAATTCACCCCTCCACTTT.

The chain joins TRBV6-1 to TRBJ2-3, with 12 bases that match TRBD2. The CDR3 covers 15 residues. V was pared by 4 bases and J by 3 bases, with 2 bases of the junction left unmatched. Germline-derived CDR1 and CDR2 are MNHNS and SASEGT. The CDR3, as DNA: TGTGCCAGCAGTGGGGGGACTAGCGGGACAGATACGCAGTATTTT. Translated: CASSGGTSGTDTQYF.

This chain uses TRBV5-4 with TRBJ1-2, with TRBD1 as a possible D gene (6 bases). The ends were cut back, 4 bases at V and 1 base at J, with 17 bases in the middle. Germline V gene sequence: CDR1 SGHNT, CDR2 YYREEE (reference sequence). The CDR3 has 16 amino acids. The CDR3 coding sequence is TGTGCCAGCAGCCCTGGACAGCCGCACGATAACTATGGCTACACCTTC. Its translation: CASSPGQPHDNYGYTF.

This clone was recorded only once. The chain employs TRBV7-2 and TRBJ1-1; 10 bases are shared with TRBD1. The germline V gene encodes CDR1 SGHTA and CDR2 FQGNSA. The CDR3 runs 16 residues. V shed 5 bases and J 3 bases; nucleotides not matched to a gene: 9. The CDR3 DNA sequence: TGTGCCAGCAGCAGACCGGGACAGGGGAGGGACACTGAAGCTTTCTTT. This codes for CASSRPGQGRDTEAFF.

The gene calls are TRBV30 and TRBJ2-3, with TRBD1 matching 9 bases. This CDR3 region has 13 residues. V lost 3 bases and J lost 4; bases outside the gene matches: 2. Germline CDR1 and CDR2: GTSNPN and SVGIG (reference sequence). CDR3 DNA: TGTGCCTGGAGGACAGGGGGGGCAGATACGCAGTATTTT. Translated: CAWRTGGADTQYF.

This rearrangement joins TRBV28 to TRBJ1-1; D call uncertain. V dropped 8 bases and J dropped 5 bases, with 18 bases sitting between them. Germline V gene lookup returns CDR1 MDHEN and CDR2 SYDVKM. CDR3 length: 14 amino acids. CDR3 amino acids: CASSWARGETEAFF. The CDR3 region has the DNA TGTGCCAGCTCCTGGGCCCGGGGAGAAACTGAAGCTTTCTTT. Full variable domain (outside the CDR3, taken from reference TRBV28 and TRBJ1-1): DVKVTQSSRYLVKRTGEKVFLECVQDMDHENMFWYRQDPGLGLRLIYFSYDVKMKEKGDIPEGYSVSREKKERFSLILESASTNQTSMYLCASSWARGETEAFFGQGTRLTVV.

The chain links TRBV10-1 to TRBJ1-1; a possible D gene is TRBD1 (5 bases). The V end was cut by 4 bases, the J end by 4 bases, with 13 bases between. Germline-derived CDR1 and CDR2 are WNHNN and SYGVQD (reference sequence). CDR3 length: 14 amino acids. CDR3 in DNA: TGCGCCAGCAGTGCCCAAAGGGGTGGCACTGAAGCTTTCTTT. Translating gives CASSAQRGGTEAFF.

This clone was counted only a few times. V usage is TRBV19 and J usage is TRBJ1-5, with TRBD1 identical over 9 bases. Per the germline V gene, CDR1 is LNHDA and CDR2 is SQIVND (reference sequence). V dropped 1 base and J dropped 7; count of bases not matched to a gene: 8. This CDR3 has 16 amino acids. The CDR3 DNA reads as TGTGCCAGTAGTATAGGCGGGGGACAGGGACACCAGCCCCAGCATTTT. Translated, it gives CASSIGGGQGHQPQHF.

This chain connects TRBV30 to TRBJ2-7; 7 bases line up with TRBD2. CDR3 length: 15 amino acids. The V gene's germline CDR1 is GTSNPN and CDR2 SVGIG (reference sequence). V was pared by 0 bases and J by 0 bases, with 5 bases of the junction left unmatched. CDR3 sequence reads: CAWSVLAGVSYEQYF. DNA for the CDR3: TGTGCCTGGAGTGTACTCGCGGGAGTCTCCTACGAGCAGTACTTC.

A few counts support this clone. The chain carries TRBV6-1 and TRBJ1-6; TRBD1 is a possible D gene (5 bases). This CDR3 is 14 amino acids long. Trimming stripped 3 bases from V and 5 bases from J, with 8 bases between. CDR1 and CDR2 from the germline V gene are MNHNS and SASEGT. The CDR3 reads CASSDWGDNSPLHF. The CDR3 bases are TGTGCCAGCAGTGATTGGGGGGATAATTCACCCCTCCACTTT.

This clone was observed many times. The chain uses TRBV18 and TRBJ2-5, with 13 positions matching TRBD2. Germline assignment: CDR1 KGHSH and CDR2 LQKENI. V was clipped by 4 bases and J by 0 bases; unmatched bases: 20. The CDR3 sequence is 22 residues long. Here the CDR3 DNA reads TGTGCCAGCTCACTGTACTCCGGCGTTTGGACTAGCGGGGGCCCGTACCAAGAGACCCAGTACTTC. As protein: CASSLYSGVWTSGGPYQETQYF.

This clone was counted only a few times. The CDR3 DNA follows: TGTGCCAGCAGCTCTGCGACACTTTATAATTCACCCCTCCACTTT. Translating it yields CASSSATLYNSPLHF. The chain is built from TRBV11-2 and TRBJ1-6, with D unresolved. Trimming stripped 4 bases from V and 4 bases from J, with 11 bases between. The CDR3 runs 15 residues. The V gene's germline CDR1 is SGHAT and CDR2 FQNNGV.

This clone was detected only a few times. V gene TRBV9 combines with J gene TRBJ2-7; the match to TRBD2 covers 10 bases. CDR1 is SGDLS and CDR2 is YYNGEE in the germline V gene. The CDR3 spans 15 residues. Unmatched junction bases numbered 10, after V lost 5 bases and J lost 5 bases. The CDR3 protein is CASSPSGLATHEQYF. CDR3 DNA sequence: TGTGCCAGCAGTCCTTCGGGACTAGCGACCCACGAGCAGTACTTC.

The chain combines TRBV9 with TRBJ2-5; maybe TRBD2 (6 bases). With 0 bases removed from V and 1 base from J, the gap between germline ends came to 10 bases. This CDR3 has 15 residues. Germline values: CDR1 SGDLS, CDR2 YYNGEE. DNA for the CDR3: TGTGCCAGCAGCGTAGGGGGGACTTCCCAAGAGACCCAGTACTTC. It yields the protein CASSVGGTSQETQYF.

This clone was seen only a few times. The chain employs TRBV19 and TRBJ2-7; 9 bases align to TRBD1. The germline gives CDR1 LNHDA, CDR2 SQIVND (reference sequence). With V trimmed by 4 bases and J by 1 base, 2 bases remained unmatched. The CDR3 covers 14 residues. DNA for the CDR3: TGTGCCAGTAGTACCGGGACAGGGTCCTACGAGCAGTACTTC. This encodes CASSTGTGSYEQYF.